The 29 T cell receptor beta chains given below trace back to one sample, sequenced in a study of shared clonotypes between healthy human individuals. Sequencing used immunoSEQ multiplex PCR; TCRdb keeps in-frame clones, though not all of them. The data show over a million clones, roughly 98.5% seen once. The sequenced material came from naive CD4+ T cells sorted from blood. Subset specified: CD45RA+ positively selected. The receptors were gathered from a man between 25 and 39 years old in good health.

With regard to this clone: Within the sample, other DNA sequences also encode this same CDR3. The rearrangement joins TRBV27 to TRBJ1-1; 7 bases agree with TRBD1. The CDR3 is 14 amino acids. Trimming removed 6 bases from V and 1 base from J; junction bases left unmatched: 5. Looked up from germline, CDR1 is MNHEY and CDR2 is SMNVEV (reference sequence). This chain's CDR3 is CASSLQGQNTEAFF. The DNA for the CDR3 is TGTGCCAGCAGCTTACAGGGGCAGAACACTGAAGCTTTCTTT.

This chain uses TRBV28 with TRBJ2-5, with D possibly TRBD2 on 6 matching bases. Per the germline V gene, CDR1 is MDHEN and CDR2 is SYDVKM. The V gene lost 5 bases and the J gene lost 7 bases, with 14 bases spanning the gap. The CDR3 contains 13 residues. The DNA for the CDR3 is TGTGCCAGCAGTGTGGCGGTGCGGGGGACCCAGTACTTC. This sequence encodes CASSVAVRGTQYF.

V and J are TRBV18 and TRBJ2-5, with 7 bases that match TRBD1. The CDR3 runs to 13 residues. The V gene's germline CDR1 is KGHSH and CDR2 LQKENI. V trimming: 8 bases; J trimming: 2 bases; junction bases outside the gene matches: 5. CDR3 sequence (DNA): TGTGCCAGCACCGGGACAGCACAAGAGACCCAGTACTTC. Translated: CASTGTAQETQYF.

The gene calls are TRBV5-1 and TRBJ2-6; D is possibly TRBD1 (6 bases). The V end was cut by 0 bases, the J end by 0 bases, with 13 bases between. Germline values: CDR1 SGHRS, CDR2 YFSETQ. This CDR3 is built from 18 residues. This chain's CDR3 is CASSLGTEFYSGANVLTF. The DNA for the CDR3 is TGCGCCAGCAGCTTGGGGACAGAGTTTTACTCTGGGGCCAACGTCCTGACTTTC.

The chain joins TRBV6-1 to TRBJ2-1, with 10 nucleotides matching TRBD2. Germline CDR1 MNHNS, CDR2 SASEGT. The CDR3 runs 14 residues. The ends lost 7 bases at V and 8 bases at J; junction bases unmatched: 8. The CDR3 DNA follows: TGTGCCAGCACCCTAGCGGGAGCTGGCTATGAGCAGTTCTTC. Translated, it gives CASTLAGAGYEQFF.

The chain carries TRBV21-1 and TRBJ2-3; the table calls TRBD1, which could not be checked here. TRBV21-1 is deemed a pseudogene. The CDR3 is 16 amino acids. This chain's CDR3 is CASTPGCRVGTDTQYF. The DNA of the CDR3 is TGTGCCAGCACCCCAGGGTGCCGTGTCGGTACAGATACGCAGTATTTT.

The chain uses TRBV5-6 and TRBJ2-4, with D hard to call. CDR1 and CDR2 from the germline V gene are SGHDT and YYEEEE. Trimming removed 2 bases at V and 5 bases at J, with 8 bases between. The CDR3 is 13 residues long. CDR3 region: CASSFGEQNIQYF. Written as DNA, the CDR3 is TGTGCCAGCAGCTTCGGAGAACAAAACATTCAGTACTTC.

This chain links TRBV5-1 with TRBJ2-6; D gene ambiguous. This CDR3 has 17 residues. V gave up 6 bases and J gave up 2 bases, with 18 bases separating them. CDR1 is SGHRS, CDR2 YFSETQ, per germline. CDR3 loop: CASTIRAGVTGANVLTF. The CDR3 bases are TGCGCCAGCACAATACGGGCCGGAGTCACTGGGGCCAACGTCCTGACTTTC.

The chain couples TRBV29-1 to TRBJ2-5, with D possibly being TRBD2 (5 bases). CDR1 and CDR2 (germline): SQVTM, ANQGSEA. Trimming took off 1 base at V and 5 bases at J, with 11 bases between the two ends. The CDR3 runs 13 residues. The CDR3 region has the DNA TGCAGCGTTGAAGGTCACCGAGGGGAGACCCAGTACTTC. Translated, it gives CSVEGHRGETQYF.

V usage is TRBV18 and J usage is TRBJ1-5; D not certain. V lost 6 bases to trimming and J lost 4 bases, with 13 bases between them. CDR1 and CDR2 from the germline V gene are KGHSH and LQKENI. The CDR3 contains 14 residues. CDR3: CASSLGGLNQPQHF. The CDR3 nucleotides are TGTGCCAGCTCCCTTGGAGGGTTGAATCAGCCCCAGCATTTT. The full variable domain, completed using reference TRBV18 and TRBJ1-5, is NAGVMQNPRHLVRRRGQEARLRCSPMKGHSHVYWYRQLPEEGLKFMVYLQKENIIDESGMPKERFSAEFPKEGPSILRIQQVVRGDSAAYFCASSLGGLNQPQHFGDGTRLSIL.

This chain links TRBV29-1 with TRBJ2-5; D possibly uses TRBD1 or TRBD2 (6 bases each). V was clipped by 5 bases and J by 0 bases, with 22 bases between them. The CDR3 covers 17 residues. Germline lookup yields CDR1 SQVTM and CDR2 ANQGSEA. CDR3 residues: CSVRRGANSNHQETQYF. The CDR3 DNA reads TGCAGCGTTCGGAGGGGGGCTAATTCAAATCACCAAGAGACCCAGTACTTC. The whole variable domain, filled in from reference TRBV29-1 and TRBJ2-5, reads SAVISQKPSRDICQRGTSLTIQCQVDSQVTMMFWYRQQPGQSLTLIATANQGSEATYESGFVIDKFPISRPNLTFSTLTVSNMSPEDSSIYLCSVRRGANSNHQETQYFGPGTRLLVL.

A remark on this clone: Other nucleotide sequences from this sample produce the same CDR3. This chain links TRBV18 with TRBJ1-1, with D hard to call. CDR3 length equals 12 residues. V dropped 6 bases and J dropped 1 base, with 6 bases sitting between them. Germline-derived CDR1 and CDR2 are KGHSH and LQKENI. CDR3 DNA sequence: TGTGCCAGCTCCCGGGAGAACACTGAAGCTTTCTTT. Its translation: CASSRENTEAFF.

The V and J genes are TRBV7-8 and TRBJ1-5; 8 nucleotides match TRBD1. Per the germline V gene, CDR1 is SGHVS and CDR2 is FQNEAQ. This CDR3 has 18 residues. Trimming took 4 bases from V and 4 from J; bases not matched to a gene: 15. The CDR3 reads CASSSWGGGRDRNQPQHF. The DNA for the CDR3 is TGTGCCAGCAGCTCCTGGGGGGGTGGACGGGACAGGAATCAGCCCCAGCATTTT.

The V call is TRBV6-1, the J call TRBJ1-2; a possible D gene is TRBD1 (5 bases). V was cut by 11 bases and J by 0 bases, with 19 bases left in between. Germline-derived CDR1 and CDR2 are MNHNS and SASEGT. CDR3 length equals 15 residues. The chain's CDR3 is CAGPGPEAANYGYTF. The CDR3 region has the DNA TGTGCCGGTCCGGGACCCGAGGCGGCTAACTATGGCTACACCTTC.

The chain links TRBV9 to TRBJ2-5, with D perhaps given as TRBD1 or TRBD2 (5 bases each). CDR1 and CDR2 (germline): SGDLS, YYNGEE. The CDR3 extends over 17 amino acids. Deletions cut 4 bases from V and 0 bases from J, with 19 bases between. The CDR3 sequence: CASSHPSPEGYQETQYF. CDR3 nucleotides: TGTGCCAGCAGCCACCCCAGTCCTGAGGGGTACCAAGAGACCCAGTACTTC.

This chain connects TRBV7-9 to TRBJ1-1; the D is unclear. CDR3 length: 18 residues. V gave up 5 bases and J gave up 2 bases, with 24 bases separating them. From germline, CDR1 is SEHNR and CDR2 FQNEAQ (reference sequence). The CDR3 DNA reads as TGTGCCAGCAGCCAATCCGGACCTTGGGGTGGAGGAAACACTGAAGCTTTCTTT. This encodes CASSQSGPWGGGNTEAFF.

The chain uses TRBV5-1 and TRBJ2-7; TRBD2 matches 9 bases. Unmatched junction bases numbered 13, after V lost 4 bases and J lost 2 bases. The CDR3 has 17 amino acids. From germline, CDR1 is SGHRS and CDR2 YFSETQ. The CDR3 here is CASSRQLSGSQPYEQYF. The DNA for the CDR3 is TGCGCCAGCAGCAGACAACTTAGCGGGAGCCAACCCTACGAGCAGTACTTC.

The gene calls are TRBV10-1 and TRBJ2-1; tentative D call: TRBD2 (6 bases). The length of the CDR3 is 13 residues. Germline CDR1 is WNHNN and CDR2 is SYGVQD (reference sequence). With 8 bases removed from V and 3 bases from J, the gap between germline ends came to 11 bases. CDR3 in amino acids: CASGTGGYNEQFF. The DNA for the CDR3 is TGCGCCAGCGGAACCGGGGGCTACAATGAGCAGTTCTTC.

This clone was observed a few times. This rearrangement joins TRBV7-9 to TRBJ2-5; D unresolved. This CDR3 is built from 11 residues. Trimming removed 5 bases from V and 5 bases from J, with 6 bases in between. Germline V gene data show CDR1 as SEHNR and CDR2 as FQNEAQ (reference sequence). The CDR3 nucleotides read TGTGCCAGCAGCGTAGGGGAGACCCAGTACTTC. Encoded protein: CASSVGETQYF.

Worth noting for this clone: Other DNA sequences in the sample encode the same CDR3. The V gene is TRBV19, the J gene TRBJ2-7; 11 bases fit TRBD1. J lost 3 bases, V lost 4 bases, and 2 bases had no gene match. The CDR3 loop spans 14 amino acids. From germline, CDR1 is LNHDA and CDR2 SQIVND (reference sequence). The CDR3 protein is CASSRTGGVYEQYF. In nucleotides, the CDR3 is TGTGCCAGTAGTAGGACAGGGGGCGTCTACGAGCAGTACTTC.

J is TRBJ2-5 and V is TRBV4-1, with D maybe TRBD1 (5 bases). CDR3 length equals 15 residues. Germline assignment: CDR1 MGHRA and CDR2 YSYEKL. Trimming stripped 5 bases from V and 1 base from J, with 14 bases between. The CDR3 loop is CASSTPTAPQETQYF. CDR3 DNA sequence: TGCGCCAGCAGCACCCCGACAGCCCCCCAAGAGACCCAGTACTTC.

J is TRBJ2-3 and V is TRBV5-4; TRBD1 agrees at 9 bases. The germline CDR1 and CDR2 sequences are SGHNT and YYREEE (reference sequence). There are 19 residues in the CDR3. The J segment lost 1 base and the V segment lost 0 bases, leaving 12 bases of the junction unmatched. CDR3 DNA: TGTGCCAGCAGCTTGGCGGGACAGGGATGGCACGATGGCACAGATACGCAGTATTTT. The encoded protein is CASSLAGQGWHDGTDTQYF.

The chain combines TRBV5-1 with TRBJ2-3; 8 bases align to TRBD1. J gave up 0 bases and V 2 bases, and 2 bases lay outside the gene matches. This CDR3 region has 15 residues. Germline V gene sequence: CDR1 SGHRS, CDR2 YFSETQ. The CDR3 bases are TGCGCCAGCAGCTTCAGGGGGCTCAGCACAGATACGCAGTATTTT. Protein: CASSFRGLSTDTQYF.

This rearrangement joins TRBV9 to TRBJ2-3; D perhaps matches TRBD2 (6 bases). The CDR3 extends over 15 amino acids. The V and J ends lost 4 bases and 4 bases respectively, with 16 bases between them. Looked up from germline, CDR1 is SGDLS and CDR2 is YYNGEE. In DNA form, the CDR3 reads TGTGCCAGCAGCACAACAAGGACTAACGCAGATACGCAGTATTTT. Protein sequence: CASSTTRTNADTQYF.

The chain links TRBV7-9 to TRBJ2-3; no definite D call. The germline V gene has CDR1 SEHNR and CDR2 FQNEAQ (reference sequence). The CDR3 runs to 15 residues. The germline V and J ends were trimmed by 6 bases and 3 bases, with 16 bases remaining between them. The CDR3 region is CASRGFGRLTDTQYF. For the CDR3, the DNA is TGTGCCAGCAGAGGCTTTGGCCGTCTAACAGATACGCAGTATTTT.

The rearrangement joins TRBV10-1 to TRBJ1-1, with D uncertain. CDR1 and CDR2 (germline): WNHNN, SYGVQD (reference sequence). There are 13 residues in the CDR3. V was clipped by 4 bases and J by 0 bases, with 6 bases between them. CDR3 sequence reads: CASSAKVNTEAFF. The CDR3 nucleotides are TGCGCCAGCAGTGCCAAAGTGAACACTGAAGCTTTCTTT.

The J gene is TRBJ2-7, the V gene TRBV28; D call uncertain. The CDR3 contains 14 residues. V lost 5 bases and J lost 2, with 13 bases in between. The V gene's germline CDR1 is MDHEN and CDR2 SYDVKM. The CDR3 reads CASSQPGGTYEQYF. CDR3 nucleotide sequence: TGTGCCAGCAGTCAGCCTGGCGGAACCTACGAGCAGTACTTC.

CDR3 sequence reads: CSVVGGGSYNEQFF. In DNA, the CDR3 is TGCAGCGTGGTTGGCGGGGGCTCCTACAATGAGCAGTTCTTC. This chain links TRBV29-1 with TRBJ2-1; 7 positions agree with TRBD2. This CDR3 region has 14 residues. Germline trimming cut 6 bases from V and 0 bases from J; bases unmatched to any gene: 5. The V gene's germline CDR1 is SQVTM and CDR2 ANQGSEA.

The chain carries TRBV27 and TRBJ2-7, with 8 nucleotides matching TRBD2. The CDR3 has 15 residues. Per germline, CDR1 MNHEY and CDR2 SMNVEV (reference sequence). Losses at the gene ends were 5 bases for V and 2 bases for J; bases not matched to a gene: 8. CDR3 in amino acids: CASSKLEGLAYEQYF. The CDR3 nucleotides read TGTGCCAGCAGTAAATTAGAGGGACTAGCCTACGAGCAGTACTTC.